This T cell receptor beta chain is from a study of shared clonotypes between healthy human individuals. Looking at the study overall: CD4 naive cells filled three plates per donor, CD4 memory three, CD8 naive two and CD8 memory one.

Trimming removed 9 bases from V and 0 bases from J, with 23 bases in between. The germline gives CDR1 SNHLY, CDR2 FYNNEI. This CDR3 region has 17 residues. Study-wide findings and caveats: Clonotype sharing across several donors was observed for around 5% of naive CD4 clonotypes. Apart from blood, nothing was sampled; tissue repertoires likely differ. Clonotypes which were not shared had lower generation probabilities than clonotypes that all four donors shared.

The naive CD8 fraction comprised CD45RO-negative cells positively selected for CCR7 and excluded terminally differentiated effector memory CD45RA+ cells. Using immunoSEQ multiplex PCR, the repertoire was profiled, and TCRdb retains in-frame clones only, with some absent. Among about 2.1 million clones listed, around 93% were seen once. A word on this clone: Its antigen is not known.

V is TRBV2 and J is TRBJ1-1; D remains unclear. Sample: naive CD8+ T cells from PBMCs. This sequence originates from a man aged 18 to 30 in good health. Some clones in this sample may be carry-over from other donors' samples. The CDR3 region has the DNA TGTGCCAGTTACGCGACCCCTTCTTACCGTATGAACACTGAAGCTTTCTTT. Translation: CASYATPSYRMNTEAFF.